The next 3 T cell receptor beta chains were all read from a single sample in a study of T cell responses to AZD1222 COVID-19 vaccine. Sequencing was performed with immunoSEQ multiplex PCR; in TCRdb, only in-frame clones are kept and a portion is missing. The sample includes 90,000 to 120,000 clones, 89% of them seen just once. This material consisted of peripheral blood, taken on day 0 of AZD1222 vaccination. The receptor set was obtained from an adult in good health.

The chain joins TRBV5-1 to TRBJ2-2; D perhaps matches TRBD1 (5 bases). The V end lost 8 bases, the J end lost 1 base, and 12 bases lay between the germline ends. The CDR3 has 14 amino acids. CDR1 SGHRS and CDR2 YFSETQ come from the germline V gene. The CDR3 here is CASFGQGNTGELFF. The CDR3 DNA is TGCGCCAGTTTCGGGCAGGGGAACACCGGGGAGCTGTTTTTT.

Comments on this clone: Germline and junction disagree at one end, which may indicate a read error. The chain links TRBV6-6 to TRBJ1-6; 7 bases agree with TRBD1. This CDR3 is built from 15 residues. CDR1 MNHNY and CDR2 SVGAGI come from the germline V gene (reference sequence). CDR3 bases: TGTGCCAGCAGTGACTCCGGGACAGAGAATTCACCCCTCCACTTT. It translates to CASSDSGTENSPLHF.

The V call is TRBV18, the J call TRBJ2-2; TRBD2 aligns across 9 bases. Germline loops: CDR1 KGHSH, CDR2 LQKENI. CDR3 length equals 16 residues. V trimming: 3 bases; J trimming: 4 bases; junction bases outside the gene matches: 6. The CDR3 bases are TGTGCCAGCTCACCGGGACTAGCTTTATCCACCGGGGAGCTGTTTTTT. It is translated as CASSPGLALSTGELFF.